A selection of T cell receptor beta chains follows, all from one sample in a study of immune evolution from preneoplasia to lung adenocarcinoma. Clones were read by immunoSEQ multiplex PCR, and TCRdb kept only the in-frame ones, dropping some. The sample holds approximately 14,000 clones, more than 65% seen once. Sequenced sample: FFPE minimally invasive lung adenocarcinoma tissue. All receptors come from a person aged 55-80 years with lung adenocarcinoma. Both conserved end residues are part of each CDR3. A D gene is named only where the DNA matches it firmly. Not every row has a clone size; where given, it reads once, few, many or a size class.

cdr3_aa: CASSTSANSPLHF
cdr3_nt: NA
j_call: TRBJ1-6
clone_size: NA
d_call: NA
v_call: TRBV28

cdr3_aa: CASSPARNLYEQYF
cdr3_nt: TGTGCCAGCTCACCAGCTAGAAACCTTTACGAGCAGTACTTC
j_call: TRBJ2-7
clone_size: NA
d_call: NA
v_call: TRBV18

cdr3_aa: CASTGGGLDNEQFF
cdr3_nt: TGTGCCAGCACCGGGGGGGGGCTAGACAATGAGCAGTTCTTC
j_call: TRBJ2-1
clone_size: NA
d_call: TRBD2
v_call: TRBV11-3

cdr3_aa: CASSLQTADGYTF
cdr3_nt: TGTGCCAGCAGCCTTCAGACAGCCGATGGCTACACCTTC
j_call: TRBJ1-2
clone_size: NA
d_call: NA
v_call: TRBV7-2

cdr3_aa: CASSLSNTGELFF
cdr3_nt: TGTGCCAGCTCTCTATCGAACACCGGGGAGCTGTTTTTT
j_call: TRBJ2-2
clone_size: NA
d_call: NA
v_call: TRBV6-5

cdr3_aa: CASSLAQLSYEQYF
cdr3_nt: TGTGCCAGCAGCTTAGCACAGCTCTCCTACGAGCAGTACTTC
j_call: TRBJ2-7
clone_size: NA
d_call: NA
v_call: TRBV7-6

cdr3_aa: CASSLKAEFNYGYTF
cdr3_nt: TGTGCCAGCAGCCTTAAGGCTGAGTTTAACTATGGCTACACCTTC
j_call: TRBJ1-2
clone_size: NA
d_call: NA
v_call: TRBV7-8

cdr3_aa: CASSLGGTGGLKYTEAFF
cdr3_nt: TGTGCCAGCAGCTTAGGAGGGACAGGGGGATTGAAGTACACTGAAGCTTTCTTT
j_call: TRBJ1-1
clone_size: NA
d_call: TRBD1
v_call: TRBV11-2

cdr3_aa: CASRNLPGLNTEAFF
cdr3_nt: TGCGCCAGCAGGAATTTACCCGGCTTGAACACTGAAGCTTTCTTT
j_call: TRBJ1-1
clone_size: NA
d_call: NA
v_call: TRBV4-1

cdr3_aa: CASSAPSGGIFNEQFF
cdr3_nt: TGTGCCAGCAGCGCCCCTAGCGGGGGGATCTTCAATGAGCAGTTCTTC
j_call: TRBJ2-1
clone_size: NA
d_call: TRBD2
v_call: TRBV7-8

cdr3_aa: CASSEEWETQYF
cdr3_nt: TGCGCCAGCAGTGAGGAATGGGAGACCCAGTACTTC
j_call: TRBJ2-5
clone_size: few
d_call: NA
v_call: TRBV10-2

cdr3_aa: CASSYERFSYEQYF
cdr3_nt: TGTGCCAGCAGTTACGAGCGGTTCTCCTACGAGCAGTACTTC
j_call: TRBJ2-7
clone_size: NA
d_call: NA
v_call: TRBV6-6

cdr3_aa: CASTLSESGTTEAFF
cdr3_nt: TGTGCCAGCACCCTTAGCGAGTCGGGGACCACTGAAGCTTTCTTT
j_call: TRBJ1-1
clone_size: NA
d_call: NA
v_call: TRBV11-2

cdr3_aa: CASSDVAGGRNEQFF
cdr3_nt: TGTGCCAGCAGTGATGTAGCGGGAGGAAGGAATGAGCAGTTCTTC
j_call: TRBJ2-1
clone_size: NA
d_call: TRBD2
v_call: TRBV6-4

cdr3_aa: CAVRQDFTEAFF
cdr3_nt: TGTGCAGTCCGGCAGGACTTCACTGAAGCTTTCTTT
j_call: TRBJ1-1
clone_size: NA
d_call: NA
v_call: TRBV11-2

cdr3_aa: CASSPGGTDHNEQFF
cdr3_nt: TGTGCCAGCAGTCCCGGTGGGACCGACCACAATGAGCAGTTCTTC
j_call: TRBJ2-1
clone_size: NA
d_call: NA
v_call: TRBV28